The TCR beta chain under discussion was sequenced for a study of identical twins. TCRdb redid the calling of the 5' RACE reads with MiXCR, one entry per CDR3 protein. The sample has roughly 1,500,000 distinct CDR3 sequences, under 35% seen once. V trimming: 6 bases; J trimming: 7 bases; junction bases outside the gene matches: 17. Germline V gene data show CDR1 as DFQATT and CDR2 as SNEGSKA (reference sequence). The CDR3 consists of 16 residues. The receptor was isolated from a newborn girl in good health. Sequencing was done on a sample of cord blood. The rearrangement links TRBV20-1 to TRBJ1-1, with 10 positions matching TRBD1. The CDR3 region has the DNA TGCAGTGCAACCGCCGGACAGGGGGTTGGATGGGGTGAAGCTTTCTTT. Translated: CSATAGQGVGWGEAFF.